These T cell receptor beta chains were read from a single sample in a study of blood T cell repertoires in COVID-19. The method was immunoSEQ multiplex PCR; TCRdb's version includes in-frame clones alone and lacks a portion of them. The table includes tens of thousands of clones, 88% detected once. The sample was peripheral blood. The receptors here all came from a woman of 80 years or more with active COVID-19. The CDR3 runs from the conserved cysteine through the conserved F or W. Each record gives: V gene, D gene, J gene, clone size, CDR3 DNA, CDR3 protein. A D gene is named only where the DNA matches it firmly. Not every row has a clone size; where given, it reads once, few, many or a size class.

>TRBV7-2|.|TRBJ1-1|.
TGTGCCAGCAGCCCCCCGGGACATCGGAACACTGAAGCTTTCTTT
CASSPPGHRNTEAFF
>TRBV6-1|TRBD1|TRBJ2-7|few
TGTGCCAGCAGTGCTCTCTCGGGACAGATAGCCTACGAGCAGTACTTC
CASSALSGQIAYEQYF
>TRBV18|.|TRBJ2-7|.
TGTGCCAGTTCCCGACTCGGGACAACCCAAATCTACGAGCAGTACTTC
CASSRLGTTQIYEQYF
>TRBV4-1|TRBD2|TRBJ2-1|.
TGCGCCAGCAGCCTTGCTAGCGGGATGTACAATGAGCAGTTCTTC
CASSLASGMYNEQFF
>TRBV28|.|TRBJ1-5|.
TGTGCCAGCAGTTCGGGGACACTAGATAGCAATCAGCCCCAGCATTTT
CASSSGTLDSNQPQHF
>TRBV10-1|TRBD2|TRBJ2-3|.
TGCGCCAGCAGGGTAGCTAGCGGGAGGTTGGATTGGACAGATACGCAGTATTTT
CASRVASGRLDWTDTQYF
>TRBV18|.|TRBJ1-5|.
TGTGCCAGCTCACCACCGTCAGGTCTGAGCAATCAGCCCCAGCATTTT
CASSPPSGLSNQPQHF
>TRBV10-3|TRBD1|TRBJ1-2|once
TGTGCCATTCCCTTCGACAGGGGATATGGCTACACCTTC
CAIPFDRGYGYTF
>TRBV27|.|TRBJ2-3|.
TGTGCCAGCAGTTCCCGACAGATTACAGATACGCAGTATTTT
CASSSRQITDTQYF
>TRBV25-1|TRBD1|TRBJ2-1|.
TGTGCCAGCAGTGAATATCAGGGACAGGGGGGGAGGAATGAGCAGTTCTTC
CASSEYQGQGGRNEQFF
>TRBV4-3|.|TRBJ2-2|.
TGCGCCAGCAGCTCGACTAGTATGACCGGGGAGCTGTTTTTT
CASSSTSMTGELFF
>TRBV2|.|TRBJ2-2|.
TGTGCCAGCAGTGAAAGGGAGACCGGGGAGCTGTTTTTT
CASSERETGELFF
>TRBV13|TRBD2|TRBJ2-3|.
TGTGCCAGCAGCACCCGACTAGCGGGAAGGACAGATACGCAGTATTTT
CASSTRLAGRTDTQYF
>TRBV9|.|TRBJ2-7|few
TGTGCCAGCAGCGTAGGCAGTTCAGCCTACGAGCAGTACTTC
CASSVGSSAYEQYF
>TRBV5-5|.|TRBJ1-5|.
TGTGCCAGCAGCTTGGAGAGGGCTAATCAGCCCCAGCATTTT
CASSLERANQPQHF
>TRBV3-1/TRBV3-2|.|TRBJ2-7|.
TGTGCCAGCAGCCCTTGGAGGTGCCTTGTCTACGAGCAGTACTTC
CASSPWRCLVYEQYF
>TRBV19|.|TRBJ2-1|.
TGTGCCAGTAGTGGGGCGGTAGAGCCCCTTAGCTCCTACAATGAGCAGTTCTTC
CASSGAVEPLSSYNEQFF
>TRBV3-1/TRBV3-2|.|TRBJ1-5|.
TGTGCCAGCAGCCACCTAGGCAATCAGCCCCAGCATTTT
CASSHLGNQPQHF
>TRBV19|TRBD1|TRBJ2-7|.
TGTGCCAGTAGTTCCTGGACAGGGGGCGCATCCCTCGAGCAGTACTTC
CASSSWTGGASLEQYF
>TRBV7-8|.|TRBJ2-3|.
TGTGCCAGCAGCCGGCGGGTGAGCGGAACTTCCACAGATACGCAGTATTTT
CASSRRVSGTSTDTQYF
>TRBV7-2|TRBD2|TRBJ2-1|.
TGTGCCAGCAGCTTAGGGCTAGCGGTCGATCAGTGGTTCTTC
CASSLGLAVDQWFF
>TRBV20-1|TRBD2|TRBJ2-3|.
TGCAGTGCCAGTTTGACTAGCGTCCGACAAGATACGCAGTATTTT
CSASLTSVRQDTQYF
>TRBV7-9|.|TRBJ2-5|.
TGTGCCAGTCATGGAGGAGAGACCCAGTACTTC
CASHGGETQYF
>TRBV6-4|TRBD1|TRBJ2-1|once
TGTGCCAGCAGTCCTACCGACAGGGTCTCCTACAATGAGCAGTTCTTC
CASSPTDRVSYNEQFF
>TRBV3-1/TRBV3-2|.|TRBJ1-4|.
TGTGCCAGCAGCCAAGATCCGGAGGTGGGAGATGAAAAACTGTTTTTT
CASSQDPEVGDEKLFF
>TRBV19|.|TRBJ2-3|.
TGTGCCAGTAGTATAATAGCCTCTAGCACAGATACGCAGTATTTT
CASSIIASSTDTQYF
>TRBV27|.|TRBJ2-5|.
TGTGCCAGCAGTTTAATGGCTAGCGTCCGGAAGACCCAGTACTTC
CASSLMASVRKTQYF
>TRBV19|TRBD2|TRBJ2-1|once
TGTGCCAGTAGTATGGGCGGGAGAGTCTCCTACAATGAGCAGTTCTTC
CASSMGGRVSYNEQFF
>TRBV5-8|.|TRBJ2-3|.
TGTGCCAGCAGCCTACACTACAACACAGATACGCAGTATTTT
CASSLHYNTDTQYF
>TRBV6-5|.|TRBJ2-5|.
TGTGCCACCTATTGGGCCGCGGGGGAGACCCAGTACTTC
CATYWAAGETQYF
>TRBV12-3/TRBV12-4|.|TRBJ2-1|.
TGTGCCAGCAGCCTCCTCAAGGCTAGCGAGCAGTTCTTC
CASSLLKASEQFF
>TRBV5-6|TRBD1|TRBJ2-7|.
TGTGCCAGCAGCTCACTCGGGACAGGGAACTACGAGCAGTACTTC
CASSSLGTGNYEQYF
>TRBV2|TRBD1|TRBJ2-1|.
TGTGCCAGCAGTCCCGAGGGGGCAAGCTCCTACAATGAGCAGTTCTTC
CASSPEGASSYNEQFF
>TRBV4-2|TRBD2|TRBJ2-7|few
TGTGCCAGCAGCCAAGAGACTAGCGTCCGCGAGCAGTACTTC
CASSQETSVREQYF
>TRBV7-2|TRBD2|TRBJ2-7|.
TGTGCCAGCAGCTTCGGGAGGGGTGCCTACGAGCAGTACTTC
CASSFGRGAYEQYF
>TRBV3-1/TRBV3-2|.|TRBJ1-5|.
TGTGCCAGCAGCCAGGGAAGGGGTCAGCCCCAGCATTTT
CASSQGRGQPQHF
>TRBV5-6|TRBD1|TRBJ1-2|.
TGTGCCAGCAGCCTACTCGGACAGGGGAACTATGGCTACACCTTC
CASSLLGQGNYGYTF
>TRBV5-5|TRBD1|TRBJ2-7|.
TGTGCCAGCAGCGTGACAGGGGATGGTTACGAGCAGTACTTC
CASSVTGDGYEQYF
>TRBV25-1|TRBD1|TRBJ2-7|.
TGTGCCAGCAGTGCTGGGACAGCCTACGAGCAGTACTTC
CASSAGTAYEQYF
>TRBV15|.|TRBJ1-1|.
TGTGCCACCAGCACCAGGGTAGGGGACACTGAAGCTTTCTTT
CATSTRVGDTEAFF
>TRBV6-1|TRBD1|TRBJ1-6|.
TGTGCCAGCAGTGGCCGACAGGGGCCTAACTATAATTCACCCCTCCACTTT
CASSGRQGPNYNSPLHF
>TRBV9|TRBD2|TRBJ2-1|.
TGTGCCAGCAGCGCCCGAGGACTAGCGGGAACTTCCTACAATGAGCAGTTCTTC
CASSARGLAGTSYNEQFF
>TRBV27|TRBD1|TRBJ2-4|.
TGTGCCAGCAGGTCCCTCTTCCGGGACAGAAAAAACATTCAGTACTTC
CASRSLFRDRKNIQYF